A selection of T cell receptor beta chains follows, all from one sample in a study of blood T cell repertoires in COVID-19. Measured with immunoSEQ multiplex PCR; TCRdb has only the in-frame clones, and not every one. The sample has around 250,000 clones; roughly nine tenths are singletons. Sequenced: PBMCs or T cells enriched from blood (not recorded which). All receptors derive from a human donor in a cohort exposed to, infected with or recovered from COVID-19 (not recorded which). The donor label of this sample is uncertain. Each CDR3 is given with its conserved first and last residue. The D gene is left open where the match is weak.

cdr3_aa | v_call | d_call | j_call | cdr3_length
CASSLGRGSLYGYTF | TRBV28 | - | TRBJ1-2 | 15
CASSYSANNSPLHF | TRBV6-5 | - | TRBJ1-6 | 14
CASRGSTYNEQFF | TRBV27 | - | TRBJ2-1 | 13
CASSILAGGSYNEQFF | TRBV9 | TRBD2 | TRBJ2-1 | 16
CASSQGWFWHTNSGNTIYF | TRBV4-1 | - | TRBJ1-3 | 19
CATSRDISGVGYTF | TRBV15 | - | TRBJ1-2 | 14
CASSLDQPQHF | TRBV5-8 | - | TRBJ1-5 | 11
CASSLADNEQFF | TRBV5-1 | - | TRBJ2-1 | 12
CASSLGQGYIQYF | TRBV11-2 | TRBD1 | TRBJ2-4 | 13
CASSVRGPPGNTIYF | TRBV7-8 | - | TRBJ1-3 | 15
CASSSAFGQPDNSPLHF | TRBV5-1 | - | TRBJ1-6 | 17
CATSMGSGTPLHF | TRBV24-1 | - | TRBJ1-6 | 13
CARGRLAGYNEQFF | TRBV2 | TRBD2 | TRBJ2-1 | 14
CATSPGTGTDGYTF | TRBV19 | - | TRBJ1-2 | 14
CASRADNTEAFF | TRBV2 | - | TRBJ1-1 | 12
CASSPTSGGAGAQYF | TRBV7-2 | TRBD2 | TRBJ2-3 | 15
CASMGLAAAANTGELFF | TRBV19 | - | TRBJ2-2 | 17
CASSALAGGNTDTQYF | TRBV7-2 | TRBD2 | TRBJ2-3 | 16
CASSIPPSRGGYTF | TRBV19 | - | TRBJ1-2 | 14
CAWSEGTGYYEQYF | TRBV30 | - | TRBJ2-7 | 14
CASSLGQGWPYEQYF | TRBV11-1 | - | TRBJ2-7 | 15
CASSRQGASYEQYF | TRBV6-9 | TRBD1 | TRBJ2-7 | 14
CAWSVRSSIYGYTF | TRBV30 | - | TRBJ1-2 | 14
CASSRDRESYEQYF | TRBV7-9 | TRBD1 | TRBJ2-7 | 14
CASSLRVHRTNSYEQYF | TRBV5-4 | - | TRBJ2-7 | 17
CASSYRGGQPQHF | TRBV6-5 | - | TRBJ1-5 | 13
CASSLSPGQGTEAFF | TRBV7-6 | TRBD1 | TRBJ1-1 | 15
CASSLAGALYEQYF | TRBV2 | TRBD2 | TRBJ2-7 | 14
CAISVRENTEAFF | TRBV10-3 | - | TRBJ1-1 | 13
CAWSPSSDSRGNQPQHF | TRBV30 | - | TRBJ1-5 | 17
CASSQGGGDGYTF | TRBV4-1 | - | TRBJ1-2 | 13
CSVAFYNEQFF | TRBV29-1 | - | TRBJ2-1 | 11
CASSPGQDQETQYF | TRBV18 | TRBD1 | TRBJ2-5 | 14
CASSFQGEGAPLHF | TRBV7-2 | - | TRBJ1-6 | 14
CASSYSPAGGTDTQYF | TRBV6-5 | TRBD2 | TRBJ2-3 | 16
CASSLRVGQGDEQFF | TRBV11-2 | TRBD1 | TRBJ2-1 | 15
CAGETGHEAFF | TRBV6-6 | - | TRBJ1-1 | 11
CASSSLAGAFTDTQYF | TRBV7-6 | TRBD2 | TRBJ2-3 | 16
CASSLEGAADSGNTIYF | TRBV13 | - | TRBJ1-3 | 17
CASVRRTEAFF | TRBV3-1/TRBV3-2 | - | TRBJ1-1 | 11
CASSFFSTSASGAKNIQYF | TRBV5-1 | - | TRBJ2-4 | 19
CASRGTGGRETQYF | TRBV2 | TRBD1 | TRBJ2-5 | 14